This TCR beta chain was recorded in a study of cytomegalovirus exposure and HLA in healthy donors. On the study more broadly: Genotyping showed less than 85% of a few hundred donors falling in the Caucasian-associated ancestry cluster. Study-wide points: Immune exposure data for these donors was limited to CMV serostatus. Reportedly, a later analysis found an Asian-associated ancestry cluster had fewer N-insertions than the roughly 700-donor mean. Previous analysis showed most TCR beta V segments were productive about 90% or about 30% of the time.

The germline gives CDR1 SGHTA, CDR2 FQGNSA. CDR3 size: 17 residues. Trimming removed 5 bases from V and 6 bases from J; junction bases left unmatched: 13. Primers included in the PCR were 60 Vbeta and 13 Jbeta primers. Repertoires were generated with immunoSEQ multiplex PCR, while TCRdb's copy carries only in-frame clones and drops some. The table lists about 59,000 clones, 65% to 75% of them singletons, with about 6.8% in the top ten. A remark on this clone: The antigen is undetermined.

The sample consisted of PBMCs. The sequence was collected from a man aged 30 to 39 in good health and CMV-seropositive. This chain connects TRBV7-2 to TRBJ2-1; TRBD2 agrees at 10 bases. Here the CDR3 DNA reads TGTGCCAGCAGCCAACAAGCGGGGGGGCACATTGGCAATGAGCAGTTCTTC. It codes for CASSQQAGGHIGNEQFF.